Here is one T cell receptor beta chain with its context. The CDR3 is 15 amino acids. Germline V gives CDR1 LNHDA, CDR2 SQIVND (reference sequence). Trimming cost V 7 bases and J 0 bases, with 15 bases left between them. This specimen comes from a study of blood T cell repertoires in COVID-19. Generated by immunoSEQ multiplex PCR, the TCRdb table keeps only in-frame clones and is missing some. Seen here are around 300,000 clones, about 91% observed once, and the top ten hold 1.5% to 2%. The origin of this receptor is a woman in her 30s with COVID-19, enrolled during active disease. The sequenced sample consisted of peripheral blood. J is TRBJ1-1 and V is TRBV19; D call uncertain. CDR3: CASTNSDSMNTEAFF. CDR3 DNA sequence: TGTGCCAGTACTAACAGTGATTCTATGAACACTGAAGCTTTCTTT.